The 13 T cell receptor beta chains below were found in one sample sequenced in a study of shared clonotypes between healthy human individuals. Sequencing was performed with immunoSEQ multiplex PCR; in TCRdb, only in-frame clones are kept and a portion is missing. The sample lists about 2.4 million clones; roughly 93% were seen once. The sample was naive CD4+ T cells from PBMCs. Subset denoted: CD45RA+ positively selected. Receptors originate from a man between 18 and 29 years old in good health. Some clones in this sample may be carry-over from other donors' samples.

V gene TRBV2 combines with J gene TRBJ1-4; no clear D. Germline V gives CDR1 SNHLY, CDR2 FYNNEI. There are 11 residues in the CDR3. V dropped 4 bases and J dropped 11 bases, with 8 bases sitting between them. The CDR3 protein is CASSGIGKLFF. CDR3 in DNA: TGTGCCAGCAGTGGGATCGGTAAACTGTTTTTT.

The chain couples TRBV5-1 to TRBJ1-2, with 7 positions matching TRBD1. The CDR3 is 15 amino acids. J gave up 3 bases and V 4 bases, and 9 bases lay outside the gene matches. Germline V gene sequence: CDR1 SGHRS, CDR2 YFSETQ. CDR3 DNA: TGCGCCAGCAGCCCCGGAGGACAGGACTACTATGGCTACACCTTC. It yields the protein CASSPGGQDYYGYTF.

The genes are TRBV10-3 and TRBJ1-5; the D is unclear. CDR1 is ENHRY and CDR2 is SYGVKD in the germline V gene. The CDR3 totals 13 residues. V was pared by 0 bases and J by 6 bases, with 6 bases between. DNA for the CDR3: TGTGCCATCAGTGAGTCCTTGGGTCAGCCCCAGCATTTT. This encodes CAISESLGQPQHF.

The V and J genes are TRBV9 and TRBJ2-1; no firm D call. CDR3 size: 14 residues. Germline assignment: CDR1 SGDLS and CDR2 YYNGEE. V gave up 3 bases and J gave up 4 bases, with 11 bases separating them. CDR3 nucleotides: TGTGCCAGCAGCGCGGTCACAGTTTACAATGAGCAGTTCTTC. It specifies CASSAVTVYNEQFF.

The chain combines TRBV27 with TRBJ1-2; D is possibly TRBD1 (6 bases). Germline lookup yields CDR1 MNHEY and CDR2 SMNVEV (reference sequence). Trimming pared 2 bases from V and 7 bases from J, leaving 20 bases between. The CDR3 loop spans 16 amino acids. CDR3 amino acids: CASSLPFKQGSGGYTF. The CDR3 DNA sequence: TGTGCCAGCAGTTTACCCTTTAAACAGGGATCGGGTGGCTACACCTTC.

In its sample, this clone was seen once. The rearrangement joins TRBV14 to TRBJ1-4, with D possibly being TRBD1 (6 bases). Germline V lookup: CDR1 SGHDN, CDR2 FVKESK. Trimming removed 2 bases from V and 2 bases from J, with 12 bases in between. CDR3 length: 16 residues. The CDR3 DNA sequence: TGTGCCAGCAGCCAATCCCAGGGGTTCACTAATGAAAAACTGTTTTTT. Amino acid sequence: CASSQSQGFTNEKLFF.

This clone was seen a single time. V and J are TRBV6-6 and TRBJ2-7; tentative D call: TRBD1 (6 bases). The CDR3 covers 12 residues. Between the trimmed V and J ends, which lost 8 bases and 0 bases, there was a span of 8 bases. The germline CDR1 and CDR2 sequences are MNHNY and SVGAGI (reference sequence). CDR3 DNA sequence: TGTGCCAGCGGGGACACCTCCTACGAGCAGTACTTC. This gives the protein CASGDTSYEQYF.

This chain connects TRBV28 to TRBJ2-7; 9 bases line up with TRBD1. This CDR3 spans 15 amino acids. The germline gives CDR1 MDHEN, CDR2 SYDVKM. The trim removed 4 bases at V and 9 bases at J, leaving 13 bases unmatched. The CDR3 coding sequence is TGTGCCAGCAGTTCCACCGGGACAGGGATTGTAAGGCAGTACTTC. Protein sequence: CASSSTGTGIVRQYF.

CDR3 in DNA: TGTGCCAGCAGCGACCCACGGGCAGGATCTAATTCACCCCTCCACTTT. Its translation: CASSDPRAGSNSPLHF. This rearrangement joins TRBV5-4 to TRBJ1-6; D unresolved. CDR3 length: 16 residues. Trimming stripped 4 bases from V and 6 bases from J, with 17 bases between. Per germline, CDR1 SGHNT and CDR2 YYREEE (reference sequence).

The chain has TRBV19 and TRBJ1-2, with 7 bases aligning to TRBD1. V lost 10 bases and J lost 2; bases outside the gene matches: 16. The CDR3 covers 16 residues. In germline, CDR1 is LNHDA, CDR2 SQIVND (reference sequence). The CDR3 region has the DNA TGTGCCACCACTCCCCCGGGACAGAGCCCCAACTATGGCTACACCTTC. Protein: CATTPPGQSPNYGYTF. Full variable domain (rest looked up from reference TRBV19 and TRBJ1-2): DGGITQSPKYLFRKEGQNVTLSCEQNLNHDAMYWYRQDPGQGLRLIYYSQIVNDFQKGDIAEGYSVSREKKESFPLTVTSAQKNPTAFYLCATTPPGQSPNYGYTFGSGTRLTVV.

The CDR3, as DNA: TGTGCCAGTAGAGAAACAAGGGGGTACTATGGCTACACCTTC. It yields the protein CASRETRGYYGYTF. The V call is TRBV19, the J call TRBJ1-2; D may be TRBD1 (6 bases). V was pared by 6 bases and J by 3 bases, with 14 bases between. Germline V gene data show CDR1 as LNHDA and CDR2 as SQIVND (reference sequence). The CDR3 consists of 14 residues.

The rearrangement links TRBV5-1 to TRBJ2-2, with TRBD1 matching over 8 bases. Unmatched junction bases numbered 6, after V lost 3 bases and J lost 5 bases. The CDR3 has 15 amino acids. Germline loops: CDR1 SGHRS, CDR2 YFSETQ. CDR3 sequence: CASSSQGAPTGELFF. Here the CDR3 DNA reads TGCGCCAGCAGCTCTCAGGGGGCGCCGACCGGGGAGCTGTTTTTT.

CDR3 in DNA: TGTGCCAGCAGCTTCGGCGGGACTAGCGGGGCCAATGAGCAGTTCTTC. It codes for CASSFGGTSGANEQFF. The rearrangement joins TRBV11-2 to TRBJ2-1; TRBD2 matches at 13 bases. V shed 3 bases, J shed 6 bases, and the junction held 5 bases outside the gene matches. Looked up from germline, CDR1 is SGHAT and CDR2 is FQNNGV. This CDR3 is 16 amino acids long. Supplemented by reference TRBV11-2 and TRBJ2-1, the full variable domain reads EAGVAQSPRYKIIEKRQSVAFWCNPISGHATLYWYQQILGQGPKLLIQFQNNGVVDDSQLPKDRFSAERLKGVDSTLKIQPAKLEDSAVYLCASSFGGTSGANEQFFGPGTRLTVL.